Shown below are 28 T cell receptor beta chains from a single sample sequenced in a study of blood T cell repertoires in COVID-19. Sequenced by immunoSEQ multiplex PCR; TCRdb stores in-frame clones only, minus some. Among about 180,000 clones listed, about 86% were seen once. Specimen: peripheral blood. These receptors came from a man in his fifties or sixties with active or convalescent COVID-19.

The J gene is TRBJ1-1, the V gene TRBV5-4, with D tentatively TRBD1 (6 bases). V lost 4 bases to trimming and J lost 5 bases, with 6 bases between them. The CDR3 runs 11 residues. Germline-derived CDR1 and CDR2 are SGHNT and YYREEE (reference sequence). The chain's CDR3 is CASSRGTEAFF. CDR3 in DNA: TGTGCCAGCAGCAGGGGGACTGAAGCTTTCTTT. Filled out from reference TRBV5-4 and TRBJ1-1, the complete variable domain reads ETGVTQSPTHLIKTRGQQVTLRCSSQSGHNTVSWYQQALGQGPQFIFQYYREEENGRGNFPPRFSGLQFPNYSSELNVNALELDDSALYLCASSRGTEAFFGQGTRLTVV.

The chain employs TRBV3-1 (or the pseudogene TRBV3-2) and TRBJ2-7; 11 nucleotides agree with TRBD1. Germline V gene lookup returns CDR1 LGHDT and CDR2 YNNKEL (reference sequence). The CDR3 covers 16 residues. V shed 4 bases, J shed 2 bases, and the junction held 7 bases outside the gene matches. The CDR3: CASSPRTGGLTYEQYF. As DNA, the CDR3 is TGTGCCAGCAGCCCTCGGACAGGGGGCCTCACCTACGAGCAGTACTTC.

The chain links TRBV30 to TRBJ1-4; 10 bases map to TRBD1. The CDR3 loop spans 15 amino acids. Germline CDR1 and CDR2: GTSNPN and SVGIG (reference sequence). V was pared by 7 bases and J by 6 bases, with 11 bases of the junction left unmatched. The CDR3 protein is CAYTDRGRSYEKLFF. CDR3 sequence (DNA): TGTGCCTACACTGACAGGGGGCGTTCTTATGAAAAACTGTTTTTT.

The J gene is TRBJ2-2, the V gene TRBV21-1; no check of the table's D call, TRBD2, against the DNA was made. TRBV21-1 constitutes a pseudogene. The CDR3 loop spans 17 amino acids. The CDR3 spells CASSKGASGGAVGELFF. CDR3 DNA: TGTGCCAGCAGCAAAGGGGCTAGCGGGGGGGCGGTCGGGGAGCTGTTTTTT.

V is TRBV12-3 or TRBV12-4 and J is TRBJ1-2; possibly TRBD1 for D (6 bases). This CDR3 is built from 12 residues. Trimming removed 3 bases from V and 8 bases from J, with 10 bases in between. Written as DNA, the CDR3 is TGTGCCAGCAGTTTCGGACAGTGGGGCTACACCTTC. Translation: CASSFGQWGYTF.

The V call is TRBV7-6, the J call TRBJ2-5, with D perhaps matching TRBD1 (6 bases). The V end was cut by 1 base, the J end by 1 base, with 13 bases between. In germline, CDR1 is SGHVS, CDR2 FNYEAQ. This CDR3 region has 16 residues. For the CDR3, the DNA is TGTGCCAGCAGCTTAGGGTCCCAGGGGCTCCAAGAGACCCAGTACTTC. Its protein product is CASSLGSQGLQETQYF.

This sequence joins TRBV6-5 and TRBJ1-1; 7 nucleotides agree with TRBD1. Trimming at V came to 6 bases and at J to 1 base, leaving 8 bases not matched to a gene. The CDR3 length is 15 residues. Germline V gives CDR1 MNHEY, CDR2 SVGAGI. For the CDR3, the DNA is TGTGCCAGCAGAAGCTCCGGGACAGCGAACACTGAAGCTTTCTTT. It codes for CASRSSGTANTEAFF.

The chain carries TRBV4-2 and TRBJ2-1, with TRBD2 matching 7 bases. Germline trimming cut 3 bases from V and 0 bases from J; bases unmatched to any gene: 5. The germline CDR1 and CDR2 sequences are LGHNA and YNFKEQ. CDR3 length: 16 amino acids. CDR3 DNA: TGTGCCAGCAGCCAGGAGCTAGCGGTCTCCTACAATGAGCAGTTCTTC. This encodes CASSQELAVSYNEQFF.

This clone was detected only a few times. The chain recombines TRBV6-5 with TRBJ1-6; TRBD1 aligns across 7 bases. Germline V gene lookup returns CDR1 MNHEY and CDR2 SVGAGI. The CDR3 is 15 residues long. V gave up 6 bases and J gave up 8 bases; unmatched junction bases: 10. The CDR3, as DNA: TGTGCCAGCAGGGGACAGATAGGTCGCGATTCACCCCTCCACTTT. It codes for CASRGQIGRDSPLHF.

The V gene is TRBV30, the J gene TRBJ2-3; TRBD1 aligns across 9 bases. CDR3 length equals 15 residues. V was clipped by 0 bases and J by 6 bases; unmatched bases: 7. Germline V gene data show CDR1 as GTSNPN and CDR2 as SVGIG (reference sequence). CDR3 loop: CAWSVGDRAYDTQYF. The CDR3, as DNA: TGTGCCTGGAGTGTAGGGGACAGGGCCTACGATACGCAGTATTTT.

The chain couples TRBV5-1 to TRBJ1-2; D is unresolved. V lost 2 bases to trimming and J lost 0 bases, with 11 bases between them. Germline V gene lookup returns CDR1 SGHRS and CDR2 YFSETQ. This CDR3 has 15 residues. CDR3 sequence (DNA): TGCGCCAGCAGCTTATCGCCAGGCGCTAACTATGGCTACACCTTC. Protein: CASSLSPGANYGYTF. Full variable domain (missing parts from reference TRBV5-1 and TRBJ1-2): KAGVTQTPRYLIKTRGQQVTLSCSPISGHRSVSWYQQTPGQGLQFLFEYFSETQRNKGNFPGRFSGRQFSNSRSEMNVSTLELGDSALYLCASSLSPGANYGYTFGSGTRLTVV.

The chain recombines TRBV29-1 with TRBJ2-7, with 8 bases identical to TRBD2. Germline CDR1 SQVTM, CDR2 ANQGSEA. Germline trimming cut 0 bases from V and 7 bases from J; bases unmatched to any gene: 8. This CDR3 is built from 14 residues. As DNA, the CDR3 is TGCAGCGTTGAAGACGGGGGGGCCGTTTGGGAGCAGTACTTC. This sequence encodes CSVEDGGAVWEQYF.

The CDR3 sequence is CASSQDRDSTEAFF. In DNA, the CDR3 is TGCGCCAGCAGCCAAGACAGGGACAGCACTGAAGCTTTCTTT. The J gene is TRBJ1-1, the V gene TRBV4-3, with 7 bases identical to TRBD1. CDR1 LGHNA and CDR2 YSLEER come from the germline V gene. J gave up 4 bases and V 0 bases, and 2 bases lay outside the gene matches. This CDR3 is 14 amino acids long.

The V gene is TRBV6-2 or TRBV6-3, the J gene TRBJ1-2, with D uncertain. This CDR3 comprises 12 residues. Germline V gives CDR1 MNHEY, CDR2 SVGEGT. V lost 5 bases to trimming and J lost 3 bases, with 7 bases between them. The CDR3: CASSILDYGYTF. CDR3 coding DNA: TGTGCCAGCAGTATCCTCGACTATGGCTACACCTTC.

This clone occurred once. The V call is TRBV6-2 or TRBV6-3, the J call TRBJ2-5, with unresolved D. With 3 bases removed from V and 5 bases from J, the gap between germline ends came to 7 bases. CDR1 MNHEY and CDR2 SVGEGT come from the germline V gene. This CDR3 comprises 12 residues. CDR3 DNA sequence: TGTGCCAGCAGTTATGTGCGCGAGACCCAGTACTTC. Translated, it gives CASSYVRETQYF.

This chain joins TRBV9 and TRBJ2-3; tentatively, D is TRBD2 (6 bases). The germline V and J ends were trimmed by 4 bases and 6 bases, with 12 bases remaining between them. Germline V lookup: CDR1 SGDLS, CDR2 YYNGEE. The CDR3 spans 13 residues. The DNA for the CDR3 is TGTGCCAGCAGCCCAACGGACTATGATACGCAGTATTTT. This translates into CASSPTDYDTQYF.

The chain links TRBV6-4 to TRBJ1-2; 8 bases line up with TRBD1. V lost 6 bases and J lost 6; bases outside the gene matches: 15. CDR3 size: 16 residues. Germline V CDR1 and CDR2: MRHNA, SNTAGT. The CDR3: CASSPNRDRSYNGYTF. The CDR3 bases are TGTGCCAGCAGCCCTAACCGGGACAGGAGTTACAATGGCTACACCTTC.

CDR3 nucleotide sequence: TGTGCCAGCAGCTTGGAGGGGAAAAGCACAGATACGCAGTATTTT. As protein: CASSLEGKSTDTQYF. The rearrangement links TRBV5-4 to TRBJ2-3; tentatively, D is TRBD1 (5 bases). CDR1 is SGHNT and CDR2 is YYREEE in the germline V gene (reference sequence). The V gene lost 0 bases and the J gene lost 0 bases, with 8 bases spanning the gap. This CDR3 is built from 15 residues.

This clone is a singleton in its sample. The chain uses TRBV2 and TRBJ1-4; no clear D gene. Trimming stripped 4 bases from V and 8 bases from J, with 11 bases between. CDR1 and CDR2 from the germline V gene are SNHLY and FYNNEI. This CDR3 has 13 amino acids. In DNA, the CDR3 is TGTGCCAGCAGTGTACGGTTTGTCGAAAAACTGTTTTTT. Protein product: CASSVRFVEKLFF.

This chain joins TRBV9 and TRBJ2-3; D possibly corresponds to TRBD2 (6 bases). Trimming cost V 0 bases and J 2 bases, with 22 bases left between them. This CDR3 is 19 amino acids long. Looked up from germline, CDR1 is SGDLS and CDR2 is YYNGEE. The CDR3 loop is CASSVGREAGLGFTDTQYF. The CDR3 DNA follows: TGTGCCAGCAGCGTAGGGAGGGAGGCAGGGCTAGGATTCACAGATACGCAGTATTTT. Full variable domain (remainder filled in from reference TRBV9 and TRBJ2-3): DSGVTQTPKHLITATGQRVTLRCSPRSGDLSVYWYQQSLDQGLQFLIQYYNGEERAKGNILERFSAQQFPDLHSELNLSSLELGDSALYFCASSVGREAGLGFTDTQYFGPGTRLTVL.

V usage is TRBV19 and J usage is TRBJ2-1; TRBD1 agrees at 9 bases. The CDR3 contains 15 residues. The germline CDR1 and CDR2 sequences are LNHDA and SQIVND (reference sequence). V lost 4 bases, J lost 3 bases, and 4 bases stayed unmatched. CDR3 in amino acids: CASSRRDRDYNEQFF. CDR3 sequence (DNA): TGTGCCAGTAGTAGGCGGGACAGGGACTACAATGAGCAGTTCTTC.

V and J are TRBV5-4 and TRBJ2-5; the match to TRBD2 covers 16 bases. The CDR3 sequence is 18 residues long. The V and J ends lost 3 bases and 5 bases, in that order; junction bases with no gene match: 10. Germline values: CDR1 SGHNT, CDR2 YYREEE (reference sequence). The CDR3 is CASSSPGTSGGAPETQYF. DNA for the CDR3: TGTGCCAGCAGCTCCCCTGGGACTAGCGGGGGGGCCCCGGAGACCCAGTACTTC. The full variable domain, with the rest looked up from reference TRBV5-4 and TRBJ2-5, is ETGVTQSPTHLIKTRGQQVTLRCSSQSGHNTVSWYQQALGQGPQFIFQYYREEENGRGNFPPRFSGLQFPNYSSELNVNALELDDSALYLCASSSPGTSGGAPETQYFGPGTRLLVL.

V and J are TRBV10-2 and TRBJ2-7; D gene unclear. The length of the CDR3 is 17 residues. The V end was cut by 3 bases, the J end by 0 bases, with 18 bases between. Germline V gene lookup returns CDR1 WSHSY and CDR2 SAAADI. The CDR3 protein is CASSDLISGGSSYEQYF. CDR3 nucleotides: TGCGCCAGCAGTGATCTTATAAGTGGCGGTAGCTCCTACGAGCAGTACTTC.

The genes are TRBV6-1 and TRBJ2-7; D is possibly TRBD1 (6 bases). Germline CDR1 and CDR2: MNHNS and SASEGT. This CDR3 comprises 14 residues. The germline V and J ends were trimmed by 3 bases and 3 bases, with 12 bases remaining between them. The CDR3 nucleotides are TGTGCCAGCAGTGAGTCGGGACACGACTACGAGCAGTACTTC. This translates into CASSESGHDYEQYF.

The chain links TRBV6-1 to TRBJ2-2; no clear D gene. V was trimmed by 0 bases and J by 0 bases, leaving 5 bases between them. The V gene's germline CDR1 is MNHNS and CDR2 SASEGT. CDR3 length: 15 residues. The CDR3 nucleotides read TGTGCCAGCAGTGAAGCGGGCACGAACACCGGGGAGCTGTTTTTT. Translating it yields CASSEAGTNTGELFF.

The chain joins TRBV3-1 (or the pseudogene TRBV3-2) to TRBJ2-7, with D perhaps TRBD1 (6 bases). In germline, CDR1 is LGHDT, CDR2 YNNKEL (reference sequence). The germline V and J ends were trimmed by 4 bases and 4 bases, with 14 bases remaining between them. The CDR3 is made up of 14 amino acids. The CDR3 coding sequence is TGTGCCAGCAGCCCCGAGGGGGTGTGGTACGAGCAGTACTTC. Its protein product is CASSPEGVWYEQYF.

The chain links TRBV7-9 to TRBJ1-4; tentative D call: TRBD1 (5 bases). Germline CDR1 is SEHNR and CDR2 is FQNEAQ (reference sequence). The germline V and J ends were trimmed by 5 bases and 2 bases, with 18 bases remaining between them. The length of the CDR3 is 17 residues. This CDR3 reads CASSARPRQTTNEKLFF. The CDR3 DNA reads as TGTGCCAGCAGCGCCCGCCCTCGACAGACCACTAATGAAAAACTGTTTTTT. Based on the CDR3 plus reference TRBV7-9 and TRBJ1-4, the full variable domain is DTGVSQNPRHKITKRGQNVTFRCDPISEHNRLYWYRQTLGQGPEFLTYFQNEAQLEKSRLLSDRFSAERPKGSFSTLEIQRTEQGDSAMYLCASSARPRQTTNEKLFFGSGTQLSVL.

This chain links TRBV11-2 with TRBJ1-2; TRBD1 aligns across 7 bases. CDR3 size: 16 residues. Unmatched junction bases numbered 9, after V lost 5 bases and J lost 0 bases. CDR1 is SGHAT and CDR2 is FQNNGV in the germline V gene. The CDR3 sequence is CASSPGQTLANYGYTF. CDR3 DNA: TGTGCCAGCAGCCCGGGACAGACATTAGCTAACTATGGCTACACCTTC.